The text below deals with one TCR beta chain. This clone has more than one count but fewer than ten. Its antigen has not been determined. Base quality data are lacking; no much larger clone is found one base away. This record comes from a study of identifying expanded T cells in peripheral blood (dated by TCRdb to the late 2010s). Broadly, across the study: Technical replicates were generated by sequencing separate aliquots of the same genomic DNA pool, with four replicates compared pairwise. Summary of the overall study and its limitations: The binomial model flagged around 1.2 differentially abundant clones between technical replicates, compared with 15 to 17 over approximately 2 weeks and roughly 19 over roughly 4 weeks. The beta-binomial model significantly reduced the number of clones called differentially abundant and the false-positive rate across all healthy-donor time intervals. The authors expected that over much longer intervals, such as months to years, biological variance in healthy repertoires might increase even further. Variance in clone template counts between approximately two-week samples significantly increased with total template count across all healthy donors.

The germline V gene gives CDR1 as SGHRS and CDR2 as YFSETQ. V trim: 0 bases; J trim: 2 bases; unmatched bases: 1. The CDR3, cysteine through phenylalanine, is 14 amino acids long. Only CDR3 DNA remains: 42 bases, in frame from the first base. TCRbeta CDR3 regions were profiled with the immunoSEQ Assay using bias-controlled multiplex PCR amplification of genomic DNA. The authors processed their data as follows. The absolute abundance of each unique TCRbeta CDR3 region was quantified after sequences were collapsed and filtered. Differential abundance was tested with a binomial (Fisher-equivalent) model and with a beta-binomial model adding time-dependent variance fitted from healthy donors. Any clone with fewer than 5 combined templates was excluded, and a clone was called differentially abundant if its Benjamini-Hochberg FDR was below 0.01. The form v = (b*log(k)+a)^2 was used to model beta-binomial variance as a function of total template count across the two samples. TCRdb limited this immuneACCESS table to in-frame rearrangements with V and J called. A share of clones is missing; checked studies link under half to unresolved V genes, and the rest is unexplained. The V and J calls and clone size were taken over from that table, and D and trimming were inferred from the DNA. For this sample there are 100,000 to 150,000 clones; 70% to 90% appear just once. The ten largest clones take up 8.4% of the sample.

During the collection period, no immune events, such as infections, were documented for the healthy donors. Healthy-donor blood repertoires served as a training cohort to calibrate time-dependent variance in a beta-binomial model of T-cell clone differential abundance. There were about ten healthy donors in the training cohort, of whom 3 were female and 7 were male. Donor ages ranged from about 29 to 65 years, with an average of about 40 years. Whole blood was collected from each healthy donor at three time points spaced two weeks apart and obtained from a commercial supplier. For immunosequencing, genomic DNA was extracted from unsorted whole blood.

In this chain, TRBV5-1 is recombined with TRBJ2-7, with 8 bases aligning to TRBD2. The source of this sequence is a person aged 18 to 70 in good health. Sequenced input: blood. Read as DNA, the sequence is TGCGCCAGCAGCTTGGTAGCGGGGACCTACGAGCAGTACTTC. It is translated as CASSLVAGTYEQYF. The entire variable domain, with the stretches around the CDR3 drawn from the reference TRBV5-1 and TRBJ2-7 proteins, is KAGVTQTPRYLIKTRGQQVTLSCSPISGHRSVSWYQQTPGQGLQFLFEYFSETQRNKGNFPGRFSGRQFSNSRSEMNVSTLELGDSALYLCASSLVAGTYEQYFGPGTRLTVT.